Below, 6 T cell receptor beta chains from the same sample are listed, as sequenced in a study of Ad26.COV2.S vaccination and SARS-CoV-2 variants. Sequencing was performed with immunoSEQ multiplex PCR; in TCRdb, only in-frame clones are kept and a portion is missing. The sample records about 680,000 clones, 80% to 90% being singletons. Specified treatment: around 19 received Ad26.COV2.S at low or high dose, single or two shots; roughly 5 received placebo; per-sample allocation not given. Each sample was drawn 63 days after the first injection (of vaccine or placebo). The sequencing here drew on peripheral blood, taken in a trial of Ad26.COV2.S vaccine versus placebo. The receptors come from a person between 18 and 59 years old who received the Ad26.COV2.S COVID-19 vaccine or a placebo.

This sequence joins TRBV29-1 and TRBJ2-1, with 9 bases lining up with TRBD2. Germline V gene sequence: CDR1 SQVTM, CDR2 ANQGSEA. CDR3 length equals 16 residues. Trimming cost V 3 bases and J 0 bases; bases outside gene matches: 6. In DNA form, the CDR3 reads TGCAGCGTTGAGCGGGAGGGTCCTAGCTCCTACAATGAGCAGTTCTTC. Its protein is CSVEREGPSSYNEQFF.

The chain uses TRBV4-3 and TRBJ1-2; no firm D call. V lost 0 bases, J lost 8 bases, and 13 bases lay in between. The germline CDR1 and CDR2 sequences are LGHNA and YSLEER. The CDR3 runs to 14 residues. CDR3 bases: TGCGCCAGCAGCCAAGAGACGGGGAGGTGGGGCTACACCTTC. Its protein product is CASSQETGRWGYTF.

The genes are TRBV10-3 and TRBJ1-5; D gene unclear. V lost 5 bases and J 0 bases, leaving 8 bases between the germline ends. CDR3 length: 14 residues. Germline values: CDR1 ENHRY, CDR2 SYGVKD. This CDR3 reads CAISKVNSNQPQHF. The CDR3 nucleotides read TGTGCCATCAGTAAAGTTAATAGCAATCAGCCCCAGCATTTT.

J is TRBJ1-6 and V is TRBV5-4, with TRBD1 identical over 11 bases. CDR1 is SGHNT, CDR2 YYREEE, per germline (reference sequence). The V segment lost 2 bases and the J segment 6 bases; nucleotides outside the gene matches: 1. The CDR3 length is 15 residues. The CDR3 DNA reads as TGTGCCAGCAGCTTCGGGACAGGGGGTAATTCACCCCTCCACTTT. Translating gives CASSFGTGGNSPLHF.

The chain uses TRBV13 and TRBJ2-3; tentatively, D is TRBD2 (5 bases). The CDR3 has 14 amino acids. Germline assignment: CDR1 PRHDT and CDR2 FYEKMQ (reference sequence). V was shortened by 2 bases and J by 4 bases, with 10 bases between the two germline ends. The CDR3 DNA reads as TGTGCCAGCAGCTTAAGCCCGAGGGCAGATACGCAGTATTTT. It yields the protein CASSLSPRADTQYF.

CDR3 in amino acids: CASSGTSLSGTQYF. The DNA of the CDR3 is TGTGCCAGTAGTGGGACTAGCCTCAGCGGGACCCAGTACTTC. The chain combines TRBV19 with TRBJ2-5, with 9 positions matching TRBD2. Germline V lookup: CDR1 LNHDA, CDR2 SQIVND (reference sequence). The CDR3 covers 14 residues. Losses at the gene ends were 5 bases for V and 7 bases for J; bases not matched to a gene: 8. The full variable domain, with the rest looked up from reference TRBV19 and TRBJ2-5, is DGGITQSPKYLFRKEGQNVTLSCEQNLNHDAMYWYRQDPGQGLRLIYYSQIVNDFQKGDIAEGYSVSREKKESFPLTVTSAQKNPTAFYLCASSGTSLSGTQYFGPGTRLLVL.